These 9 T cell receptor beta chains originate from one sample sequenced in a study of T cells after yellow fever vaccination. TCRdb reanalysed the 5' RACE reads using MiXCR and keeps one entry per CDR3 protein. The table includes some 600,000 distinct CDR3 sequences, around 12% detected once. The sample was PBMCs, taken on the day of the yellow fever booster vaccination. These receptors all stem from a man aged 30 to 39 who received the YFV17D yellow fever vaccine.

V gene TRBV6-5 combines with J gene TRBJ2-2; D unclear. The CDR3 has 16 residues. CDR1 and CDR2 (germline): MNHEY, SVGAGI. Trimming stripped 3 bases from V and 3 bases from J, with 14 bases between. The DNA for the CDR3 is TGTGCCAGCAGTTATAATTTGCGGCCCGACACCGGGGAGCTGTTTTTT. Protein product: CASSYNLRPDTGELFF.

This clonotype came up a few times. The V call is TRBV30, the J call TRBJ2-7; 8 bases align to TRBD1. The CDR3 spans 14 residues. Germline-derived CDR1 and CDR2 are GTSNPN and SVGIG (reference sequence). The junction had 8 bases not matched to a gene; V was cut back by 5 bases and J by 2 bases. CDR3 DNA sequence: TGTGCCTGGGTTTCCGGGACAGGCACCTACGAGCAGTACTTC. Its translation is CAWVSGTGTYEQYF.

This clonotype has ten or more counts. J is TRBJ2-1 and V is TRBV4-2; TRBD2 might be the D (8 bases). The CDR3 loop spans 16 amino acids. V was pared by 4 bases and J by 4 bases, with 17 bases between. The germline V gene has CDR1 LGHNA and CDR2 YNFKEQ. CDR3 sequence (DNA): TGTGCCAGCAGCCTACTAGCGGTCAGGGGGTACAATGAGCAGTTCTTC. It yields the protein CASSLLAVRGYNEQFF.

The rearrangement uses TRBV4-2 and TRBJ2-7; D unclear. Germline assignment: CDR1 LGHNA and CDR2 YNFKEQ. Trimming took off 10 bases at V and 2 bases at J, with 18 bases between the two ends. CDR3 length equals 14 residues. The CDR3 sequence: CAMGRGLLAYEQYF. The CDR3, as DNA: TGTGCCATGGGCCGCGGCCTCCTCGCCTACGAGCAGTACTTC.

This clonotype was counted many times. V gene TRBV7-2 combines with J gene TRBJ2-2; D ambiguous. The length of the CDR3 is 13 residues. Germline CDR1 is SGHTA and CDR2 is FQGNSA. Trimming shortened V by 5 bases and J by 5 bases, and 9 bases separated the two germline ends. The CDR3 DNA is TGTGCCAGCAGCCAAGACCCTACCGGGGAGCTGTTTTTT. It encodes CASSQDPTGELFF. The full variable domain, in which reference TRBV7-2 and TRBJ2-2 provide the parts outside the CDR3, is GAGVSQSPSNKVTEKGKDVELRCDPISGHTALYWYRQSLGQGLEFLIYFQGNSAPDKSGLPSDRFSAERTGGSVSTLTIQRTQQEDSAVYLCASSQDPTGELFFGEGSRLTVL.

This clonotype was counted ten times or more. In nucleotides, the CDR3 is TGTGCCACCAGCAAAGGAGAGACCCAGTACTTC. Its protein is CATSKGETQYF. The J gene is TRBJ2-5, the V gene TRBV15; D not certain. Trimming left V 4 bases short and J 4 bases short, with 4 bases between. The germline gives CDR1 LNHNV, CDR2 YYDKDF (reference sequence). CDR3 length: 11 residues.

This sequence joins TRBV5-5 and TRBJ2-3, with no clear D. Germline V CDR1 and CDR2: SGHKS, YYEKEE (reference sequence). This CDR3 is built from 16 residues. The V end lost 1 base, the J end lost 5 bases, and 17 bases lay between the germline ends. The CDR3 bases are TGTGCCAGCAGCTTGAGAGGACGCCTAGAAGGAGATACGCAGTATTTT. This codes for CASSLRGRLEGDTQYF.

This clonotype was counted between two and nine times. This chain links TRBV4-3 with TRBJ2-7; D perhaps matches TRBD2 (6 bases). Germline V gene sequence: CDR1 LGHNA, CDR2 YSLEER. The CDR3 covers 14 residues. Between the trimmed V and J ends, which lost 6 bases and 1 base, there was a span of 13 bases. For the CDR3, the DNA is TGCGCCAGCAGTGCCGGGAGAGCTTCCTACGAGCAGTACTTC. It specifies CASSAGRASYEQYF.

J is TRBJ2-7 and V is TRBV3-1, with D maybe TRBD1 (5 bases). The CDR3 contains 15 residues. The germline V gene has CDR1 LGHDT and CDR2 YNNKEL (reference sequence). Trimming pared 3 bases from V and 4 bases from J, leaving 16 bases between. The CDR3 protein is CASSHLAGHIYEQYF. DNA for the CDR3: TGTGCCAGCAGCCACCTCGCAGGGCATATATACGAGCAGTACTTC.